The clone carrying this T cell receptor (beta chain) was detected only a few times. Antigen: not known. A single record per CDR3 protein comes from TCRdb applying MiXCR to the reads. The top ten hold approximately 40% of the sample, which has hundreds of thousands of distinct CDR3 sequences, about 44% seen once. These data belong to a study of T cell repertoires in cytomegalovirus infection. The wider study: Both recently identified HLA-C-restricted and well-studied HLA-B-restricted CMV epitopes were used in the study. Findings of the study overall: Dominating the ex vivo response were TCR beta clonotypes that were CMV-specific and HLA-C-restricted. Cumulative public TCR beta family frequency identified CMV carriers with the relevant HLA.

The germline V gene has CDR1 MGHRA and CDR2 YSYEKL. The CDR3 spans 15 residues. This TCR was recovered from a human donor in good health (CMV status not recorded). Some clones in this sample may be carry-over from other donors' samples. This chain links TRBV4-1 with TRBJ2-1, with 11 bases lining up with TRBD2. The source was cultured PBMCs, collected from culture after CMV antigen stimulation. CDR3 region: CASGRGEGDYNEQFF. The DNA of the CDR3 is TGCGCTAGCGGGAGGGGGGAAGGGGATTACAATGAGCAGTTCTTC.